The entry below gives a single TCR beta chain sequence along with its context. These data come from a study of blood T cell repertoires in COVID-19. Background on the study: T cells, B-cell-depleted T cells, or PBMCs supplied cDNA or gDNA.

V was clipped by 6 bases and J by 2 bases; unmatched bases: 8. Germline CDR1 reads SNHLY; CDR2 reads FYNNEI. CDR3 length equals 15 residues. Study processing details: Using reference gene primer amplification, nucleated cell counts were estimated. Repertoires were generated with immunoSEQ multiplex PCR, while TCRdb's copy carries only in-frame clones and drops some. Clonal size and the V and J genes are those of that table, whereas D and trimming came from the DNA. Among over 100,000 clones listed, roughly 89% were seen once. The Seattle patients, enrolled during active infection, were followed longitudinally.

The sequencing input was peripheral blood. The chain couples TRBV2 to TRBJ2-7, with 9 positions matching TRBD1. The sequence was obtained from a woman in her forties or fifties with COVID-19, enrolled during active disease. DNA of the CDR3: TGTGCCAGCAGCCTCGGACAGGGGACTACCTACGAGCAGTACTTC. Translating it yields CASSLGQGTTYEQYF.